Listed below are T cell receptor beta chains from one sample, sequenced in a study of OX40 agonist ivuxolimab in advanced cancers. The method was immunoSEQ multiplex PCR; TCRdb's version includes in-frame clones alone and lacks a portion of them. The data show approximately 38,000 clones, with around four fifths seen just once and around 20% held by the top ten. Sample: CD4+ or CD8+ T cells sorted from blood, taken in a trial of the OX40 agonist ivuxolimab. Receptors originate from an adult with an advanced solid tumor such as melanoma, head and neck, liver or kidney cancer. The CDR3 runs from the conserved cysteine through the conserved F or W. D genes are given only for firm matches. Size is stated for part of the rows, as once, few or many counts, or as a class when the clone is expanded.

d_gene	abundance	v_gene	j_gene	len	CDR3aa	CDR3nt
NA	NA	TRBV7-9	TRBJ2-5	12	CASEVGTGTQYF	TGTGCCAGCGAAGTGGGGACGGGGACCCAGTACTTC
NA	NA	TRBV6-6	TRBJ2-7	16	CASSWAPGTAAREQYF	TGTGCCAGCAGTTGGGCCCCCGGGACCGCAGCTCGGGAGCAGTACTTC
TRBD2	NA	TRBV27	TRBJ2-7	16	CASSLIGTSGNYEQYF	TGTGCCAGCAGTTTAATCGGGACTAGCGGAAACTACGAGCAGTACTTC
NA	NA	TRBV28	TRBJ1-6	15	CASSLGGADNSPLHF	TGTGCCAGCAGTTTAGGGGGGGCTGATAATTCACCCCTCCACTTT
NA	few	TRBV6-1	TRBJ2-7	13	CASSEWIHYEQYF	TGTGCCAGCAGTGAATGGATCCACTACGAGCAGTACTTC
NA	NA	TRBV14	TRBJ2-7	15	CASSQQTALGYEQYF	TGTGCCAGCAGCCAACAAACAGCCCTAGGCTACGAGCAGTACTTC
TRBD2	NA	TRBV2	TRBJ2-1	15	CASALLAGVSNEQFF	TGTGCCAGCGCCCTACTAGCGGGAGTGTCCAATGAGCAGTTCTTC
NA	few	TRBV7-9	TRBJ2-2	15	CASSQLDPITGELFF	TGTGCCAGCAGCCAATTAGACCCAATCACCGGGGAGCTGTTTTTT
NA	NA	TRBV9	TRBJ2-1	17	CASSSPGRDRGYNEQFF	TGTGCCAGCAGCTCCCCCGGACGAGACAGAGGGTACAATGAGCAGTTCTTC
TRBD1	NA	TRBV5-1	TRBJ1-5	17	CASSLAGTGGPDQPQHF	TGCGCCAGCAGCTTGGCGGGGACAGGGGGACCGGATCAGCCCCAGCATTTT
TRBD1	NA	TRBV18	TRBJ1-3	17	CASSPRTGVNSGNTIYF	TGTGCCAGCTCACCTCGGACAGGGGTGAACTCTGGAAACACCATATATTTT
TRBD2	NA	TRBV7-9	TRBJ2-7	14	CASSRTSAYYEQYF	TGTGCCAGCAGCCGGACTAGCGCCTACTACGAGCAGTACTTC
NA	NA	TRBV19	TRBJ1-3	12	CASSIDEITIYF	TGTGCCAGTAGTATTGACGAGATCACCATATATTTT
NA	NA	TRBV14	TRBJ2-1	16	CASSQEGRRAGNEQFF	TGTGCCAGCAGCCAAGAGGGACGCCGGGCGGGGAATGAGCAGTTCTTC
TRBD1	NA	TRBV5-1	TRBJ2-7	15	CASSLPTPGGYEQYF	TGCGCCAGCAGCTTACCCACCCCAGGGGGCTACGAGCAGTACTTC
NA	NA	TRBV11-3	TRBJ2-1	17	CASSLDGRPPSYNEQFF	TGTGCCAGCAGCTTAGACGGGAGACCTCCCTCCTACAATGAGCAGTTCTTC
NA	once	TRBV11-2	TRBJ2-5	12	CASSFERETQYF	TGTGCCAGCAGCTTCGAACGGGAGACCCAGTACTTC
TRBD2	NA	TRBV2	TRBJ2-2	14	CASISGGHFGELFF	TGTGCCAGCATCTCGGGGGGGCATTTCGGGGAGCTGTTTTTT
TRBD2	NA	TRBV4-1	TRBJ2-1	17	CASRGLAGVVSYNEQFF	TGCGCCAGCCGGGGACTAGCGGGAGTAGTGTCCTACAATGAGCAGTTCTTC
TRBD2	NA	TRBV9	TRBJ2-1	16	CASSVGGTSGGNEQFF	TGTGCCAGCAGCGTAGGAGGGACTAGCGGGGGCAATGAGCAGTTCTTC
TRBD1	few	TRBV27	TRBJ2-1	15	CASSSGTGSYNEQFF	TGTGCCAGCAGTTCGGGGACAGGATCCTACAATGAGCAGTTCTTC
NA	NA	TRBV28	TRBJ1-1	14	CASSQSPRNTEAFF	TGTGCCAGCAGTCAATCCCCGCGGAACACTGAAGCTTTCTTT
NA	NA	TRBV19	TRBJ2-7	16	CASRRRGDSSSYEQYF	TGTGCCAGTAGGCGCCGGGGGGACAGTAGCTCCTACGAGCAGTACTTC
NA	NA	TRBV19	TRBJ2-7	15	CASSIRGARSYEQYF	TGTGCCAGTAGTATAAGGGGGGCACGTTCCTACGAGCAGTACTTC
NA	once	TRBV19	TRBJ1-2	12	CASSIADYGYTF	TGTGCCAGTAGTATAGCGGACTATGGCTACACCTTC
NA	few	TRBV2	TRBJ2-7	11	CASSERYEQYF	TGTGCCAGCAGTGAAAGGTACGAGCAGTACTTC
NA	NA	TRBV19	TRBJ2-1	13	CASSSASYNEQFF	TGTGCCAGTAGTTCGGCCTCCTACAATGAGCAGTTCTTC
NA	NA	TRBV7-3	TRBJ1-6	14	CASSLGQGGSPLHF	TGTGCCAGCAGCTTAGGGCAGGGAGGTTCACCCCTCCACTTT
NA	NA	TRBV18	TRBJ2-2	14	CASSPGSDTGELFF	TGTGCCAGCTCACCGGGGTCGGACACCGGGGAGCTGTTTTTT
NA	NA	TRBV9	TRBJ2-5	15	CASSVSGGGRETQYF	TGTGCCAGCAGCGTAAGTGGGGGCGGGAGAGAGACCCAGTACTTC
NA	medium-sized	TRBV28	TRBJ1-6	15	CASRKQGGLNSPLHF	TGTGCCAGCAGAAAACAGGGCGGCCTTAATTCACCCCTCCACTTT
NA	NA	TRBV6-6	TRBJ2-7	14	CASSYGGRSYEQYF	TGTGCCAGCAGTTACGGGGGCAGGTCCTACGAGCAGTACTTC
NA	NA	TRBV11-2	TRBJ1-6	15	CASSLVSGGNSPLHF	TGTGCCAGCAGCTTAGTCTCAGGAGGCAATTCACCCCTCCACTTT
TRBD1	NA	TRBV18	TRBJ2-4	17	CASSPRRSGQGENIQYF	TGTGCCAGCTCACCACGGAGGTCGGGACAGGGTGAAAACATTCAGTACTTC
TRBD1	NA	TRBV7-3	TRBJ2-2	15	CASSLSQGAGGELFF	TGTGCCAGCAGCTTGTCACAGGGGGCCGGCGGGGAGCTGTTTTTT
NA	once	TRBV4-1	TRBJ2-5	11	CASSQHQTQYF	TGCGCCAGCAGCCAGCATCAGACCCAGTACTTC
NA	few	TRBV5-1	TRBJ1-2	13	CASSLEALGGYTF	TGCGCCAGCAGCCTCGAGGCCCTCGGTGGCTACACCTTC
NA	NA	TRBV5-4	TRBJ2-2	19	CASSFQPTRTVRVTGELFF	TGTGCCAGCAGCTTTCAGCCCACTAGGACAGTTCGCGTTACCGGGGAGCTGTTTTTT
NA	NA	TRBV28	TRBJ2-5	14	CASSVSGAQETQYF	TGTGCCAGCAGTGTTAGCGGTGCACAAGAGACCCAGTACTTC
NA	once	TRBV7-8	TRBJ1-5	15	CASSLAGRGNQPQHF	TGTGCCAGCAGCTTAGCTGGTCGGGGCAATCAGCCCCAGCATTTT
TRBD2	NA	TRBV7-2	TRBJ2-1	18	CASSLEGPLSGPYNEQFF	TGTGCCAGCAGCTTAGAGGGACCCCTTAGCGGGCCCTACAATGAGCAGTTCTTC